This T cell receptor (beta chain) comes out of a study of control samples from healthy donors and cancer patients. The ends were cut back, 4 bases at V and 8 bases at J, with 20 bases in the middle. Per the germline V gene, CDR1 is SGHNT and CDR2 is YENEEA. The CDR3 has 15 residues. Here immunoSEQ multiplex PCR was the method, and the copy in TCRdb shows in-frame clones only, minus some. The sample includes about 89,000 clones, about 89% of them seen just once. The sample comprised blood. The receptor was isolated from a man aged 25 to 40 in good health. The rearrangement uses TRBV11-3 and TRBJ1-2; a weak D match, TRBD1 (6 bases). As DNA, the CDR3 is TGTGCCAGCAGCTCCCGGGACACCAGTATCCTCGGCTACACCTTC. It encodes CASSSRDTSILGYTF. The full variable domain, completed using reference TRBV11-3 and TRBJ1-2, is EAGVVQSPRYKIIEKKQPVAFWCNPISGHNTLYWYLQNLGQGPELLIRYENEEAVDDSQLPKDRFSAERLKGVDSTLKIQPAELGDSAVYLCASSSRDTSILGYTFGSGTRLTVV.